Listed below are T cell receptor beta chains from one sample, sequenced in a study of metastatic and nonmetastatic thyroid tumors. TCRdb used MiXCR to call clones anew from the PCR reads. In the table there are about 7,100 clones, 30% to 35% of which are singletons. Sequencing used adjacent normal tissue. The receptors were sampled from a female donor with papillary thyroid cancer or a benign thyroid nodule (not recorded which). Some clones in this sample may be carry-over from other donors' samples. Both conserved end residues are part of each CDR3. A row's size may be missing; if present it is once, few, many or a size class.

size	V	CDR3
.	TRBV4-1	CASTLLPRATEDTEAFF
few	TRBV7-3	CASRLGPGPAYEQHF
few	TRBV7-3	CASSLMGTSVGRVFNEQFF
few	TRBV27	CASSLIAGEGGNIQYF
.	TRBV15	CATSSRVGDTIYF
.	TRBV20-1	CSAREAGRPQHF
few	TRBV19	CASSHPGLTEKLFF
large	TRBV6-1	CASSHGRGLGNTIYF
.	TRBV11-1	CASSSWGQKNTGELFF
.	TRBV10-3	CAINLSTDTQYF
.	TRBV19	CAISNALRETEAFF
.	TRBV28	CAVEAGSNQPQHF
few	TRBV27	CAGGVNEQYF
few	TRBV19	CASSRPLGNTIYF
many	TRBV18	CASSPIEKTATNEKLFF
.	TRBV6-1	CASSRSGGTGYTF
many	TRBV2	CVSSVPGGYEQYF
many	TRBV5-5	CASSFLTATNEKLFF
.	TRBV6-9	CASSYRPTNEKLFF
.	TRBV6-2/TRBV6-3	CASSFTSRKGTDTQYF
large	TRBV6-1	CASSVAETQYF
.	TRBV2	CASSEGASGASYEQYF
few	TRBV20-1	CSARNPVTTGGGYTF
.	TRBV6-2/TRBV6-3	CASISPGTNEHFF
.	TRBV5-1	CASSPGTGIGEQYF
.	TRBV7-2	CASSLGNSETQYF
.	TRBV11-2	CASSYSGVLDTQYF
.	TRBV20-1	CSAHWQGSTEAFF
few	TRBV6-2/TRBV6-3	CASSTGTGTGFF
.	TRBV2	CASMKDRGRSPLHF
.	TRBV5-1	CASSLAGGRRNSGANVLTF
.	TRBV11-2	CASSPSIGQGGYEQYF
medium-sized	TRBV6-1	CASRGFDYGYTF
few	TRBV6-5	CASSWDYDGDIQYF
.	TRBV3-1	CASSPRDRARNTIYF
.	TRBV2	CVSTIQVACGYTF
.	TRBV20-1	CSARSYSIRHGYTF
few	TRBV9	CASSVETPRTGPIPGNQPQHF
.	TRBV20-1	CSAYTGLTYEQYF
.	TRBV28	CASGPAVSGAQGTEAFF